The 12 T cell receptor beta chains presented below share a single source sample, sequenced in a study of T cells in Graves' hyperthyroidism and ophthalmopathy. The source material, RNA transcripts, was used to amplify TCR beta CDR3 regions. HTBI primers were the set used in a first-round RT-PCR of the TCR CDR3. TCRdb re-analysed the multiplex PCR reads in MiXCR, keeping a single row per CDR3 protein. The data show 280,000 or so distinct CDR3 sequences, less than 30% seen once. Sequenced: blood. The source of these receptors is a middle-aged man with Graves' hyperthyroidism that later progressed to Graves' ophthalmopathy.

As for this clonotype: A much larger clone differs from this one at a single base, so this may be a read error. Lacking the conserved final phenylalanine or tryptophan, this CDR3 likely reflects a read error. The rearrangement links TRBV19 to TRBJ1-3, with a weak D call TRBD1 (6 bases). The CDR3 length is 17 residues. With 5 bases removed from V and 4 bases from J, the gap between germline ends came to 21 bases. CDR1 is LNHDA and CDR2 is SQIVND in the germline V gene (reference sequence). This CDR3 reads CASSPGLYRVSGNTIYS. The CDR3 region has the DNA TGTGCCAGTAGTCCAGGCCTATACAGGGTGTCCGGAAACACCATATATTCT.

This clonotype has at least ten counts. The V call is TRBV5-8, the J call TRBJ2-5, with D uncertain. V was clipped by 1 base and J by 2 bases, with 12 bases between them. The length of the CDR3 is 15 residues. The V gene's germline CDR1 is SGHTS and CDR2 YDEGEE. The CDR3 nucleotides read TGTGCCAGCAGCTTGCGACGACGGAAGCAAGAGACCCAGTACTTC. This sequence encodes CASSLRRRKQETQYF.

The V and J genes are TRBV11-2 and TRBJ2-2; 7 nucleotides line up with TRBD2. V was pared by 4 bases and J by 6 bases, with 2 bases of the junction left unmatched. The CDR3 is made up of 13 amino acids. Per germline, CDR1 SGHAT and CDR2 FQNNGV. The CDR3 reads CASSSGLAGELFF. CDR3 nucleotide sequence: TGTGCCAGCAGCTCAGGACTAGCCGGGGAGCTGTTTTTT.

J is TRBJ1-1 and V is TRBV3-1; 8 bases align to TRBD1. The CDR3 runs 14 residues. The trim removed 4 bases at V and 1 base at J, leaving 2 bases unmatched. Per germline, CDR1 LGHDT and CDR2 YNNKEL (reference sequence). The CDR3 sequence: CASSRGQANTEAFF. The CDR3 coding sequence is TGTGCCAGCAGCCGGGGACAGGCGAACACTGAAGCTTTCTTT.

This clonotype was seen repeatedly, ten times or more. The J gene is TRBJ1-2, the V gene TRBV14; D remains ambiguous. V lost 1 base and J lost 7, with 4 bases in between. The CDR3 has 11 residues. Germline CDR1 and CDR2: SGHDN and FVKESK. CDR3 bases: TGTGCCAGCAGCCAAGGTTCTGGCTACACCTTC. This gives the protein CASSQGSGYTF.

The table lists this clonotype with many counts. The V gene is TRBV7-2, the J gene TRBJ1-5, with D uncertain. The V end was cut by 3 bases, the J end by 7 bases, with 10 bases between. The CDR3 totals 13 residues. Germline CDR1 SGHTA, CDR2 FQGNSA. The CDR3 DNA reads as TGTGCCAGCAGCTTGGGTCAGGAACAGCCCCAGCATTTT. This sequence encodes CASSLGQEQPQHF.

The rearrangement links TRBV7-8 to TRBJ1-1; D gene uncertain. Germline assignment: CDR1 SGHVS and CDR2 FQNEAQ. This CDR3 has 13 residues. The V and J ends lost 3 bases and 3 bases respectively, with 8 bases between them. In DNA form, the CDR3 reads TGTGCCAGCAGCTTGTTCCAGGACACTGAAGCTTTCTTT. It is translated as CASSLFQDTEAFF.

The rearrangement uses TRBV12-3 or TRBV12-4 and TRBJ2-2; possibly TRBD2 for D (6 bases). The CDR3 is made up of 14 amino acids. Between the trimmed V and J ends, which lost 11 bases and 0 bases, there was a span of 13 bases. The CDR3 loop reads CAGGTSANTGELFF. In DNA form, the CDR3 reads TGTGCCGGCGGGACGTCCGCGAACACCGGGGAGCTGTTTTTT.

This clonotype was recorded at least ten times. The chain joins TRBV2 to TRBJ2-7; 7 bases align to TRBD1. The CDR3 runs to 15 residues. Germline CDR1 reads SNHLY; CDR2 reads FYNNEI. The ends lost 6 bases at V and 2 bases at J; junction bases unmatched: 10. CDR3 DNA: TGTGCCAGCAGGCTACAACCGGGACAGACCTACGAGCAGTACTTC. Its protein is CASRLQPGQTYEQYF.

There are many counts of this clonotype. V is TRBV19 and J is TRBJ1-2; D might be TRBD1 (6 bases). Germline CDR1 reads LNHDA; CDR2 reads SQIVND (reference sequence). V was pared by 6 bases and J by 7 bases, with 12 bases between. The CDR3 has 12 residues. The CDR3 nucleotides read TGTGCCAGTAGCCTCAAGACAGGTGGCTACACCTTC. It translates to CASSLKTGGYTF. The whole variable domain, remainder taken from reference TRBV19 and TRBJ1-2, is DGGITQSPKYLFRKEGQNVTLSCEQNLNHDAMYWYRQDPGQGLRLIYYSQIVNDFQKGDIAEGYSVSREKKESFPLTVTSAQKNPTAFYLCASSLKTGGYTFGSGTRLTVV.

The rearrangement links TRBV7-2 to TRBJ1-1; the D is unclear. Trimming took 4 bases from V and 6 from J, leaving 15 bases between them. This CDR3 comprises 14 residues. CDR1 is SGHTA, CDR2 FQGNSA, per germline. CDR3 coding DNA: TGTGCCAGCAGCTCTGAGACATTCCGGGCTGAAGCTTTCTTT. This encodes CASSSETFRAEAFF.

This clonotype was recorded at least ten times. The chain links TRBV20-1 to TRBJ2-4, with D maybe TRBD2 (5 bases). The CDR3 is 16 amino acids. Germline CDR1 and CDR2: DFQATT and SNEGSKA (reference sequence). V dropped 0 bases and J dropped 3 bases, with 15 bases sitting between them. CDR3: CSARDPDSNNKNIQYF. The DNA of the CDR3 is TGCAGTGCTAGAGATCCGGACTCGAATAACAAAAACATTCAGTACTTC.